These T cell receptor beta chains were read from a single sample in a study of blood T cell repertoires in COVID-19. Produced via immunoSEQ multiplex PCR; TCRdb's table is partial and in-frame only. Altogether roughly 300,000 clones are present, about 90% being singletons, with the ten largest covering 1%. The sequenced sample consisted of PBMCs or T cells enriched from blood (not recorded which). Receptors originate from a woman aged 25 to 39 who had recovered from COVID-19. Each CDR3 is given with its conserved first and last residue. A D gene is named only where the DNA matches it firmly. Some rows mark clone size as missing; the rest say once, few, many or name a class of expanded clone.

clone_size: .
v_call: TRBV19
d_call: .
j_call: TRBJ1-2
cdr3_nt: TGTGCCAGTAGTATAGGTACCAGGATCTATGGCTACACCTTC
cdr3_aa: CASSIGTRIYGYTF

clone_size: .
v_call: TRBV28
d_call: .
j_call: TRBJ1-2
cdr3_nt: TGTGCCAGCAGTTTAGGGGGGGCCGGGCTATATGGCTACACCTTC
cdr3_aa: CASSLGGAGLYGYTF

clone_size: .
v_call: TRBV11-2
d_call: TRBD2
j_call: TRBJ2-3
cdr3_nt: TGTGCCAGCAGCACCGGGACTAGCGGGGGGTTCTCAGATACGCAGTATTTT
cdr3_aa: CASSTGTSGGFSDTQYF

clone_size: .
v_call: TRBV3-1/TRBV3-2
d_call: .
j_call: TRBJ2-5
cdr3_nt: TGTGCCAGCAGCCCCTCGCAAGAGACCCAGTACTTC
cdr3_aa: CASSPSQETQYF

clone_size: .
v_call: TRBV3-1/TRBV3-2
d_call: TRBD2
j_call: TRBJ2-5
cdr3_nt: TGTGCCAGCAGCCCTGGGACTAGCGGGGGGTCTTGGGAGACCCAGTACTTC
cdr3_aa: CASSPGTSGGSWETQYF

clone_size: .
v_call: TRBV4-2
d_call: TRBD2
j_call: TRBJ2-3
cdr3_nt: TGTGCCAGCACAGGGTCCGTTACTAGCGGGGGGACCACAGATACGCAGTATTTT
cdr3_aa: CASTGSVTSGGTTDTQYF

clone_size: .
v_call: TRBV5-1
d_call: TRBD2
j_call: TRBJ2-3
cdr3_nt: TGCGCCAGCAGCTTAAAAGTAGCGGGGGGTGCCACAGATACGCAGTATTTT
cdr3_aa: CASSLKVAGGATDTQYF

clone_size: .
v_call: TRBV7-9
d_call: .
j_call: TRBJ2-1
cdr3_nt: TGTGCCAGCAGCCGGCTAGCGAATGAGCAGTTCTTC
cdr3_aa: CASSRLANEQFF

clone_size: few
v_call: TRBV9
d_call: .
j_call: TRBJ1-1
cdr3_nt: TGTGCCAGCAGCGGAAGCCCTGTCATGAACACTGAAGCTTTCTTT
cdr3_aa: CASSGSPVMNTEAFF

clone_size: .
v_call: TRBV13
d_call: TRBD1
j_call: TRBJ2-2
cdr3_nt: TGTGCCAGCAGCTGGGGACAGACGAACACCGGGGAGCTGTTTTTT
cdr3_aa: CASSWGQTNTGELFF

clone_size: few
v_call: TRBV5-1
d_call: TRBD1
j_call: TRBJ1-2
cdr3_nt: TGCGCCAGCAGCTCGGGGACAGGGCCTAACTATGGCTACACCTTC
cdr3_aa: CASSSGTGPNYGYTF

clone_size: .
v_call: TRBV3-1/TRBV3-2
d_call: .
j_call: TRBJ2-1
cdr3_nt: TGTGCCAGCAGCCAATCAGGGTCCGTCTACAATGAGCAGTTCTTC
cdr3_aa: CASSQSGSVYNEQFF

clone_size: .
v_call: TRBV27
d_call: .
j_call: TRBJ1-2
cdr3_nt: TGTGCCAGCAGTTTAAGTGGGCTCGGAGGCTACACCTTC
cdr3_aa: CASSLSGLGGYTF

clone_size: .
v_call: TRBV23-1
d_call: .
j_call: TRBJ2-3
cdr3_nt: TGCGCCAGCAGTCAATCGCCCTGGACTTGCCCGCAGACCACAGATACGCAGTATTTT
cdr3_aa: CASSQSPWTCPQTTDTQYF

clone_size: once
v_call: TRBV3-1/TRBV3-2
d_call: .
j_call: TRBJ2-2
cdr3_nt: TGTGCCAGCAGCCAAGATTTCGCGGGCTACTTGGGGGGAAGGGACGGGGAGCTGTTTTTT
cdr3_aa: CASSQDFAGYLGGRDGELFF

clone_size: .
v_call: TRBV6-2/TRBV6-3
d_call: TRBD1
j_call: TRBJ1-6
cdr3_nt: TGTGCCAGCAGTACCAACAGGGGGAGTTCACCCCTCCACTTT
cdr3_aa: CASSTNRGSSPLHF

clone_size: .
v_call: TRBV18
d_call: .
j_call: TRBJ2-3
cdr3_nt: TGTGCCAGCTCACCGCGGACAACTTCCCTCGGTGCGGAGCAGTATTTT
cdr3_aa: CASSPRTTSLGAEQYF

clone_size: .
v_call: TRBV28
d_call: .
j_call: TRBJ1-2
cdr3_nt: TGTGCCAGCAGCAACGCTGGACGGGAGTACACCTTC
cdr3_aa: CASSNAGREYTF

clone_size: .
v_call: TRBV7-9
d_call: .
j_call: TRBJ2-7
cdr3_nt: TGTGCCAGCAGCTTAGTCGGGGGTCCCTACGAGCAGTACTTC
cdr3_aa: CASSLVGGPYEQYF